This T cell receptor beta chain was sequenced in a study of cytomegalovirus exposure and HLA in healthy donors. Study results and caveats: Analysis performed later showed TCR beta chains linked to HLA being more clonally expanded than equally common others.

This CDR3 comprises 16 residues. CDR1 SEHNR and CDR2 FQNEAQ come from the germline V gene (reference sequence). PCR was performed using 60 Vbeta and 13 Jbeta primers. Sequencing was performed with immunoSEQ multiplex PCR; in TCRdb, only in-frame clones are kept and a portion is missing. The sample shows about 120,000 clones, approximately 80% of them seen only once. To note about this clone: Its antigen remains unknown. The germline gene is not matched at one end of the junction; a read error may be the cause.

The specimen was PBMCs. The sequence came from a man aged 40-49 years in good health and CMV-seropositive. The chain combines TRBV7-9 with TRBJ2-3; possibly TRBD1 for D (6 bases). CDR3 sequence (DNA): TGTTCCAGCATCCTTCCCGGACAGCCCAAGGGGGATACGCAGTATTTT. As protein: CSSILPGQPKGDTQYF.